The clone carrying this T cell receptor (beta chain) was found once. Unmatched junction bases numbered 4, after V lost 7 bases and J lost 1 base. This CDR3 is 14 amino acids long. The V gene's germline CDR1 is MNHEY and CDR2 SVGAGI. Authors' analysis steps: Reference gene primer amplification in the assay estimated nucleated cell counts. This table comes from immunoSEQ multiplex PCR, and its TCRdb copy is limited to in-frame clones, with some not included. Clonal size and the V and J genes are those of that table, whereas D and trimming came from the DNA. Of 150,000 to 200,000 clones listed, 77% are singletons. This sample was included in a study of blood T cell repertoires in COVID-19. On the study more broadly: Samples representing acute and convalescent COVID-19 were sourced from the United States, Italy and Spain. T cells, B-cell-depleted T cells, or PBMCs provided the cDNA or gDNA that served as material.

This receptor was identified in a man in his 70s with acute or convalescent COVID-19. The chain carries TRBV6-5 and TRBJ1-1; 9 nucleotides line up with TRBD1. Material: peripheral blood. The CDR3 spells CASNIQGANTEAFF. The CDR3 region has the DNA TGTGCCAGCAACATACAGGGGGCGAACACTGAAGCTTTCTTT.